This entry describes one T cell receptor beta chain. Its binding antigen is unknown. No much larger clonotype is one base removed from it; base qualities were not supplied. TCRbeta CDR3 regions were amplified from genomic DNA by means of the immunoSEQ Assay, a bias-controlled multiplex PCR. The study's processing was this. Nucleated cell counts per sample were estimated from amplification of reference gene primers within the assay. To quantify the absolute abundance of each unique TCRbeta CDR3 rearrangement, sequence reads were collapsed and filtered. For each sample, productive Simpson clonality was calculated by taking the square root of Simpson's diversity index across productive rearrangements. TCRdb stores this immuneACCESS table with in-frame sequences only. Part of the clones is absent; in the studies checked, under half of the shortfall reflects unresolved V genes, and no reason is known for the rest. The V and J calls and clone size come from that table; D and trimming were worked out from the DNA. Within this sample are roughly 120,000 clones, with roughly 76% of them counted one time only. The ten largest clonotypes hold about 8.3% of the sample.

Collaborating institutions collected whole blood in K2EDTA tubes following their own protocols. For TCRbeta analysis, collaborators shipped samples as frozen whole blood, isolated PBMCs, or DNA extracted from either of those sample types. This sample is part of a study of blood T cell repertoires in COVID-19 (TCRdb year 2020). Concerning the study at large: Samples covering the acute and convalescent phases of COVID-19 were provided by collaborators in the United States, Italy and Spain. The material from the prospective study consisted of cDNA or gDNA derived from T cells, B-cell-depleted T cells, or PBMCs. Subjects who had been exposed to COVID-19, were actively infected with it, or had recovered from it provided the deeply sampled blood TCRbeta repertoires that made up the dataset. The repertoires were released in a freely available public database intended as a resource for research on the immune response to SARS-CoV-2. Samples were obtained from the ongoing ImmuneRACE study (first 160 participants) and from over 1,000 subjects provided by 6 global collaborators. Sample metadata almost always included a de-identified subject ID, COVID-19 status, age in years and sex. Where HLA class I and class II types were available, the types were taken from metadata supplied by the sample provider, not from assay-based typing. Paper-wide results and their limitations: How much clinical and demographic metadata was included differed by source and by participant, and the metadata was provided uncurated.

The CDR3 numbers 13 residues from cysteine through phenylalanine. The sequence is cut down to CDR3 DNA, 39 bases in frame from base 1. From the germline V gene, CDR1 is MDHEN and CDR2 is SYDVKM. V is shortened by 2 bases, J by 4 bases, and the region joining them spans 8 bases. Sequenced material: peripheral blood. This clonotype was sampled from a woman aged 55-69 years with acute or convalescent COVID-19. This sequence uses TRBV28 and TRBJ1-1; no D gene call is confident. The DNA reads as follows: TGTGCCAGCAGTTTAGCGGTTTCCACTGAAGCTTTCTTT. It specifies CASSLAVSTEAFF.